The clone carrying this TCR beta chain was observed many times. TCRdb redid the calling of the PCR reads with MiXCR, one entry per CDR3 protein. The sample records about 640,000 distinct CDR3 sequences, 20% being singletons. This entry belongs to a study of molecular identifiers for immune sequencing clone quantification. Between the trimmed V and J ends, which lost 2 bases and 0 bases, there was a span of 9 bases. This CDR3 has 15 amino acids. The germline CDR1 and CDR2 sequences are LGHNA and YSLEER. Sequencing was done on a sample of naive CD8+ T cells from blood, with Jurkat cell RNA spiked in. Specified subset: FACS-sorted CD8+CD4-CCR7+CD45RA+ naive T cells. The sequence was collected from a human donor in good health. Some libraries in this study had Jurkat cell RNA spiked in. The chain uses TRBV4-3 and TRBJ2-3; D ambiguous. The CDR3: CASSQFDSSTDTQYF. CDR3 DNA: TGCGCCAGCAGCCAATTTGATTCCAGCACAGATACGCAGTATTTT.